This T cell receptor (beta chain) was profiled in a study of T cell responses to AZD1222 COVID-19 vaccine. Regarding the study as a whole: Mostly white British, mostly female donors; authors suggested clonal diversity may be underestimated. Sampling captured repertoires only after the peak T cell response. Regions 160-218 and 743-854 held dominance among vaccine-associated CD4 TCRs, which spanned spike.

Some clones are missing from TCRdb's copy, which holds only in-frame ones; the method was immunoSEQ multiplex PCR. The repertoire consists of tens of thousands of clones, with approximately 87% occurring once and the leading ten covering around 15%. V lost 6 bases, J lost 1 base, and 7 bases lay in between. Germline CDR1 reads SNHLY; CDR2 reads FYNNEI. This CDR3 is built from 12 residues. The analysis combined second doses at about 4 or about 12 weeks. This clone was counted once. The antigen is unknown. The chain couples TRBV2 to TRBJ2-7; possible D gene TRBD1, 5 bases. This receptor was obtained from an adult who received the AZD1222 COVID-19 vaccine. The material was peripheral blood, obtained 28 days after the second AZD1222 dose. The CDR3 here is CASSWTSYEQYF. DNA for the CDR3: TGTGCCAGCAGCTGGACATCCTACGAGCAGTACTTC.